What follows are 18 T cell receptor beta chains derived from one specimen sequenced in a study of shared clonotypes between healthy human individuals. The assay was immunoSEQ multiplex PCR, and TCRdb's table has in-frame clones only and misses some. The sample has under 2.5 million clones, under 95% seen once. Specimen: naive CD4+ T cells from PBMCs. Specified subset: CD45RA+ positively selected. These receptors originate from a man between 18 and 35 years old in good health. Some clones in this sample may be carry-over from other donors' samples.

The rearrangement joins TRBV27 to TRBJ2-7; maybe TRBD1 (6 bases). Germline V gene sequence: CDR1 MNHEY, CDR2 SMNVEV (reference sequence). The V end was cut by 5 bases, the J end by 0 bases, with 8 bases between. The CDR3 runs to 13 residues. Here the CDR3 DNA reads TGTGCCAGCAGTAGACAGGACTCCTACGAGCAGTACTTC. Translation: CASSRQDSYEQYF.

With regard to this clone: The sample holds other DNA sequences that translate to the same CDR3. J is TRBJ2-3 and V is TRBV14; a weak D match, TRBD2 (5 bases). CDR3 size: 11 residues. Germline values: CDR1 SGHDN, CDR2 FVKESK. Trimming removed 4 bases at V and 8 bases at J, with 7 bases between. Written as DNA, the CDR3 is TGTGCCAGCAGCCTTGGAGGTACGCAGTATTTT. It translates to CASSLGGTQYF.

The gene calls are TRBV9 and TRBJ2-2; possibly TRBD2 for D (6 bases). The germline V gene has CDR1 SGDLS and CDR2 YYNGEE. V was cut by 5 bases and J by 2 bases, with 13 bases left in between. This CDR3 comprises 15 residues. The CDR3 is CASRYGLKNTGELFF. The CDR3 nucleotides are TGTGCCAGCAGATACGGACTAAAAAACACCGGGGAGCTGTTTTTT.

The rearrangement joins TRBV4-1 to TRBJ2-3, with D possibly TRBD1 on 5 matching bases. This CDR3 is 14 amino acids long. The germline V gene has CDR1 MGHRA and CDR2 YSYEKL. V was trimmed by 4 bases and J by 5 bases, leaving 13 bases between them. CDR3 residues: CASSRKGLEDTQYF. The CDR3 coding sequence is TGCGCCAGCAGCCGAAAGGGGCTTGAAGATACGCAGTATTTT.

The chain joins TRBV6-6 to TRBJ2-7; TRBD1 might be the D (6 bases). CDR3 size: 15 residues. Germline lookup yields CDR1 MNHNY and CDR2 SVGAGI (reference sequence). Between the trimmed V and J ends, which lost 6 bases and 2 bases, there was a span of 17 bases. CDR3 in amino acids: CASSLGTPGPYEQYF. The CDR3 DNA sequence: TGTGCCAGCAGCCTGGGGACACCTGGACCCTACGAGCAGTACTTC.

This chain joins TRBV7-9 and TRBJ2-2; TRBD1 matches 12 bases. V was pared by 5 bases and J by 6 bases, with 4 bases of the junction left unmatched. Per germline, CDR1 SEHNR and CDR2 FQNEAQ (reference sequence). This CDR3 has 15 residues. This chain's CDR3 is CASSAGQGAPGELFF. The CDR3 coding sequence is TGTGCCAGCAGCGCGGGACAGGGGGCCCCCGGGGAGCTGTTTTTT.

The chain carries TRBV9 and TRBJ1-2, with TRBD1 as a possible D gene (6 bases). The germline gives CDR1 SGDLS, CDR2 YYNGEE. The CDR3 is made up of 15 amino acids. V was cut by 3 bases and J by 3 bases, with 15 bases left in between. The CDR3 sequence: CASSARGGRDYGYTF. The CDR3 bases are TGTGCCAGCAGCGCTCGAGGGGGGCGAGACTATGGCTACACCTTC.

The chain links TRBV5-1 to TRBJ2-5, with a tentative D call TRBD1 (6 bases). The V gene's germline CDR1 is SGHRS and CDR2 YFSETQ. This CDR3 has 15 amino acids. V was trimmed by 0 bases and J by 2 bases, leaving 11 bases between them. For the CDR3, the DNA is TGCGCCAGCAGCTTGGGGGGACAATCTCAAGAGACCCAGTACTTC. Residues: CASSLGGQSQETQYF.

V usage is TRBV14 and J usage is TRBJ2-3, with 8 bases identical to TRBD2. Germline loops: CDR1 SGHDN, CDR2 FVKESK. V lost 0 bases, J lost 2 bases, and 7 bases stayed unmatched. The CDR3 contains 17 residues. The CDR3 DNA reads as TGTGCCAGCAGCCAAGATTGGTGGCGGGAGGTCACAGATACGCAGTATTTT. It specifies CASSQDWWREVTDTQYF.

V usage is TRBV6-1 and J usage is TRBJ2-3; D perhaps matches TRBD1 (5 bases). The V end lost 2 bases, the J end lost 8 bases, and 17 bases lay between the germline ends. The CDR3 loop spans 15 amino acids. Per the germline V gene, CDR1 is MNHNS and CDR2 is SASEGT. This chain's CDR3 is CASSEFRGTGATQYF. For the CDR3, the DNA is TGTGCCAGCAGTGAATTTAGGGGTACTGGAGCTACGCAGTATTTT.

CDR3 in amino acids: CASSPGTASGYTF. The CDR3 region has the DNA TGTGCCAGCAGCCCAGGGACAGCCTCTGGCTACACCTTC. The rearrangement joins TRBV5-4 to TRBJ1-2, with 7 bases matching TRBD1. This CDR3 is built from 13 residues. The germline V gene encodes CDR1 SGHNT and CDR2 YYREEE (reference sequence). Losses at the gene ends were 4 bases for V and 7 bases for J; bases not matched to a gene: 7.

The chain carries TRBV28 and TRBJ1-6, with TRBD1 identical over 7 bases. Germline assignment: CDR1 MDHEN and CDR2 SYDVKM. After removal of 3 bases from V and 8 bases from J, the junction contained 13 bases not matched to a gene. This CDR3 has 17 amino acids. CDR3 sequence reads: CASSFYAGGRGDSPLHF. The DNA of the CDR3 is TGTGCCAGCAGTTTTTACGCGGGCGGCAGGGGGGATTCACCCCTCCACTTT. Together with reference TRBV28 and TRBJ1-6, the CDR3 gives the full variable domain: DVKVTQSSRYLVKRTGEKVFLECVQDMDHENMFWYRQDPGLGLRLIYFSYDVKMKEKGDIPEGYSVSREKKERFSLILESASTNQTSMYLCASSFYAGGRGDSPLHFGNGTRLTVT.

The chain has TRBV5-1 and TRBJ1-4; a weak D match, TRBD1 (6 bases). V was clipped by 4 bases and J by 8 bases, with 18 bases between them. Germline V lookup: CDR1 SGHRS, CDR2 YFSETQ. There are 15 residues in the CDR3. The CDR3: CASSPVGGRGEKLFF. CDR3 nucleotides: TGCGCCAGCAGCCCGGTGGGGGGCAGGGGAGAAAAACTGTTTTTT.

There are a few counts of this clone. The chain uses TRBV19 and TRBJ1-1; TRBD1 agrees at 8 bases. The V gene end was trimmed by 5 bases and the J gene end by 6 bases; junction bases not matched to a gene: 11. The CDR3 runs 15 residues. Germline CDR1 is LNHDA and CDR2 is SQIVND (reference sequence). The CDR3: CASSPRTGIGAEAFF. CDR3 coding DNA: TGTGCCAGTAGTCCAAGGACAGGGATAGGGGCTGAAGCTTTCTTT.

This clone was seen once. The chain links TRBV28 to TRBJ1-2; 12 nucleotides line up with TRBD1. V trimming: 3 bases; J trimming: 8 bases; junction bases outside the gene matches: 10. This CDR3 spans 16 amino acids. Germline V gene lookup returns CDR1 MDHEN and CDR2 SYDVKM. CDR3 sequence reads: CASSLIRDRGLEGYTF. The CDR3 nucleotides read TGTGCCAGCAGTTTGATCCGGGACAGGGGGCTAGAGGGCTACACCTTC.

This chain joins TRBV5-1 and TRBJ2-7; D might be TRBD1 or TRBD2, each matching 5 bases. The V gene lost 4 bases and the J gene lost 0 bases, with 11 bases spanning the gap. Germline V CDR1 and CDR2: SGHRS, YFSETQ. The length of the CDR3 is 14 residues. The chain's CDR3 is CASSISGTSYEQYF. The CDR3, as DNA: TGCGCCAGCAGCATTTCCGGGACCTCCTACGAGCAGTACTTC.

Regarding this clone: This same CDR3 is encoded by further DNA sequences in the sample. V is TRBV28 and J is TRBJ1-1, with D uncertain. CDR1 and CDR2 from the germline V gene are MDHEN and SYDVKM. This CDR3 is built from 12 residues. V was trimmed by 4 bases and J by 5 bases, leaving 8 bases between them. DNA for the CDR3: TGTGCCAGCAGTTCTCGTGGGACTGAAGCTTTCTTT. Its protein product is CASSSRGTEAFF.

This clone was counted only a few times. The rearrangement joins TRBV7-9 to TRBJ1-5; D possibly corresponds to TRBD1 (6 bases). The CDR3 runs 13 residues. Trimming took 10 bases from V and 5 from J, leaving 15 bases between them. Germline V gene sequence: CDR1 SEHNR, CDR2 FQNEAQ (reference sequence). The CDR3 loop reads CAISGAGHQPQHF. In DNA form, the CDR3 reads TGTGCCATTTCAGGGGCGGGCCATCAGCCCCAGCATTTT.